This TCR beta chain was documented in a study of shared clonotypes between healthy human individuals. At the level of the study: A few men and a couple of women, aged 18 to 49, were donors.

Into CD45RA+ naive and CD45RA-negative memory subsets, the CD4+ cells were split. Some 30,000 T cell genomes (about 0.2 ug DNA) went into each sorted-subset replicate. TCRdb's table, derived via immunoSEQ multiplex PCR, lists solely in-frame clones and lacks some. This table has some 1 million clones, roughly 70% appearing once. The CDR3 sequence is 14 residues long. The germline CDR1 and CDR2 sequences are SGDLS and YYNGEE. V dropped 0 bases and J dropped 3 bases, with 9 bases sitting between them. The gene calls are TRBV9 and TRBJ2-5, with D perhaps TRBD2 (6 bases). The TCR sequence derives from a man between 18 and 35 years old in good health. Sequenced: memory CD4+ T cells sorted from blood. Subset reported: CD45RA-negative fraction. CDR3 DNA sequence: TGTGCCAGCAGCGTAGGGAGGGGAAAAGAGACCCAGTACTTC. Protein sequence: CASSVGRGKETQYF.